These 24 T cell receptor beta chains were sequenced from one sample in a study of cytomegalovirus exposure and HLA in healthy donors. This PCR relied on a set of 60 Vbeta primers and 13 Jbeta primers. Only in-frame clones appear in the TCRdb table, and some are missing; sequencing was by immunoSEQ multiplex PCR. The sample lists around 230,000 clones, approximately 85% seen once, with 0.24% in the top ten. What was sequenced was PBMCs. These TCRs come from a girl under 10 years old in good health and CMV-seronegative.

V gene TRBV5-1 combines with J gene TRBJ2-1, with 8 bases fitting TRBD2. The junction had 9 bases not matched to a gene; V was cut back by 2 bases and J by 8 bases. The CDR3 length is 15 residues. Germline CDR1 and CDR2: SGHRS and YFSETQ. The CDR3 here is CASSFPAGEGDEQFF. The CDR3 DNA sequence: TGCGCCAGCAGCTTCCCAGCGGGAGAGGGCGATGAGCAGTTCTTC.

This sequence joins TRBV30 and TRBJ1-2, with D perhaps matching TRBD1 (6 bases). There are 15 residues in the CDR3. With 2 bases removed from V and 8 bases from J, the gap between germline ends came to 21 bases. The germline gives CDR1 GTSNPN, CDR2 SVGIG (reference sequence). The CDR3 protein is CAWSPPHRQAQGYTF. For the CDR3, the DNA is TGTGCCTGGAGTCCACCCCACCGACAGGCGCAGGGCTACACCTTC.

The V gene is TRBV6-4, the J gene TRBJ2-3; 10 nucleotides align to TRBD2. Per germline, CDR1 MRHNA and CDR2 SNTAGT. The CDR3 is 15 residues long. V dropped 6 bases and J dropped 1; count of bases not matched to a gene: 4. This chain's CDR3 is CASSLLAGGTDTQYF. The DNA for the CDR3 is TGTGCCAGCAGCCTGCTAGCGGGAGGCACAGATACGCAGTATTTT.

The CDR3 bases are TGTGCCTGGAGTGTACTCGGTCCCTTCTATGAGCAGTTCTTC. This codes for CAWSVLGPFYEQFF. The rearrangement joins TRBV30 to TRBJ2-1; D is unresolved. The V end was cut by 0 bases, the J end by 8 bases, with 14 bases between. This CDR3 region has 14 residues. Per the germline V gene, CDR1 is GTSNPN and CDR2 is SVGIG (reference sequence).

The chain recombines TRBV6-1 with TRBJ1-2; possible D gene TRBD1, 6 bases. Per the germline V gene, CDR1 is MNHNS and CDR2 is SASEGT. The ends were cut back, 1 base at V and 4 bases at J, with 7 bases in the middle. CDR3 length equals 13 residues. CDR3 nucleotide sequence: TGTGCCAGCAGTGAAGGGACAGCCTATGGCTACACCTTC. Amino acids: CASSEGTAYGYTF.

The chain recombines TRBV5-6 with TRBJ2-1; D perhaps matches TRBD2 (5 bases). CDR1 SGHDT and CDR2 YYEEEE come from the germline V gene. Deletions cut 0 bases from V and 10 bases from J, with 11 bases between. The CDR3 is 13 residues long. CDR3 nucleotides: TGTGCCAGCAGCTTGGGTCGGGGTGTGGAGCAGTTCTTC. Translating gives CASSLGRGVEQFF.

This chain links TRBV5-1 with TRBJ2-5; D gene unclear. The CDR3 extends over 12 amino acids. Germline loops: CDR1 SGHRS, CDR2 YFSETQ. V dropped 5 bases and J dropped 5 bases, with 10 bases sitting between them. As DNA, the CDR3 is TGCGCCAGCAGGCGCGGTATGGAGACCCAGTACTTC. This codes for CASRRGMETQYF. The full variable domain, in which reference TRBV5-1 and TRBJ2-5 provide the parts outside the CDR3, is KAGVTQTPRYLIKTRGQQVTLSCSPISGHRSVSWYQQTPGQGLQFLFEYFSETQRNKGNFPGRFSGRQFSNSRSEMNVSTLELGDSALYLCASRRGMETQYFGPGTRLLVL.

The chain joins TRBV6-5 to TRBJ2-7, with 12 bases matching TRBD2. CDR3 size: 15 residues. V lost 2 bases, J lost 7 bases, and 6 bases stayed unmatched. CDR1 is MNHEY and CDR2 is SVGAGI in the germline V gene. This CDR3 is CASSYKLAGGGEQYF. CDR3 in DNA: TGTGCCAGCAGTTACAAGCTAGCGGGAGGGGGGGAGCAGTACTTC.

In this sample, this clone turned up once. This CDR3 is also generated by other DNA sequences in the sample. The chain couples TRBV6-1 to TRBJ1-6, with 7 bases that match TRBD1. Germline V gene sequence: CDR1 MNHNS, CDR2 SASEGT. J lost 7 bases, V lost 3 bases, and 0 bases had no gene match. The CDR3 runs to 13 residues. The CDR3 DNA reads TGTGCCAGCAGTGAGACAGGGAATTCACCCCTCCACTTT. Its protein product is CASSETGNSPLHF.

The chain uses TRBV6-5 and TRBJ1-5, with 9 bases identical to TRBD1. The CDR3 extends over 14 amino acids. Trimming took 5 bases from V and 5 from J; bases not matched to a gene: 4. Germline CDR1 is MNHEY and CDR2 is SVGAGI. The CDR3 region is CASSTGGGYQPQHF. The CDR3 bases are TGTGCCAGCAGTACAGGGGGCGGCTATCAGCCCCAGCATTTT.

J is TRBJ2-3 and V is TRBV2; 10 positions match TRBD2. This CDR3 has 16 residues. J was trimmed by 0 bases and V by 6 bases; bases with no gene match: 6. The V gene's germline CDR1 is SNHLY and CDR2 FYNNEI. The CDR3 nucleotides are TGTGCCAGCAGACTCGGACTAGCGGAAAGCACAGATACGCAGTATTTT. As protein: CASRLGLAESTDTQYF.

The chain has TRBV5-4 and TRBJ2-3, with 9 nucleotides matching TRBD2. J lost 2 bases, V lost 1 base, and 5 bases had no gene match. This CDR3 contains 16 residues. Germline assignment: CDR1 SGHNT and CDR2 YYREEE (reference sequence). The CDR3 DNA reads TGTGCCAGCAGCTTGATCGCGGGAGGGTACACAGATACGCAGTATTTT. Translation: CASSLIAGGYTDTQYF.

CDR3 nucleotides: TGTGCCAGCAGCTTAAGAGGGACAGGGTACCATGAGCAGTTCTTC. It translates to CASSLRGTGYHEQFF. The rearrangement uses TRBV7-3 and TRBJ2-1; 9 nucleotides align to TRBD1. CDR3 length: 15 residues. Germline CDR1 SGHTA, CDR2 FQGTGA. Trimming cost V 1 base and J 8 bases; bases outside gene matches: 6.

J is TRBJ1-1 and V is TRBV21-1; TRBD1, the table's D call, was not compared with the DNA. TRBV21-1 has pseudogene status. The CDR3 covers 12 residues. The CDR3 DNA reads TGTGCCAGCAGCCCAGAGAACACTGAAGCTTTCTTT. Encoded protein: CASSPENTEAFF.

This chain joins TRBV6-5 and TRBJ2-7; D is unresolved. Between the trimmed V and J ends, which lost 0 bases and 0 bases, there was a span of 6 bases. Germline V lookup: CDR1 MNHEY, CDR2 SVGAGI. The CDR3 loop spans 14 amino acids. The CDR3 DNA reads TGTGCCAGCAGTTACTCGGCCGACTCCTACGAGCAGTACTTC. Translating gives CASSYSADSYEQYF.

This clone showed up just once. The CDR3 DNA sequence: TGTGCCAGCAGCCCCGGGACAGGGGCTCCATACGAGCAGTACTTC. It specifies CASSPGTGAPYEQYF. The chain has TRBV7-2 and TRBJ2-7; TRBD1 matches at 10 bases. The CDR3 sequence is 15 residues long. In germline, CDR1 is SGHTA, CDR2 FQGNSA. The V and J ends lost 5 bases and 4 bases, in that order; junction bases with no gene match: 8.

CDR3 amino acids: CASSLVQGMNTEAFF. The CDR3 region has the DNA TGCGCCAGCAGCCTAGTCCAGGGTATGAACACTGAAGCTTTCTTT. The V and J genes are TRBV4-1 and TRBJ1-1, with a possible D match to TRBD1 (5 bases). The CDR3 is made up of 15 amino acids. CDR1 is MGHRA and CDR2 is YSYEKL in the germline V gene. Trimming took 4 bases from V and 0 from J, leaving 12 bases between them.

The V call is TRBV5-1, the J call TRBJ2-3; 7 bases agree with TRBD1. The V segment lost 3 bases and the J segment 1 base; nucleotides outside the gene matches: 2. Germline lookup yields CDR1 SGHRS and CDR2 YFSETQ. This CDR3 comprises 14 residues. This chain's CDR3 is CASSWDRRTDTQYF. In DNA form, the CDR3 reads TGCGCCAGCAGCTGGGACAGACGCACAGATACGCAGTATTTT.

The J gene is TRBJ2-6, the V gene TRBV30; TRBD2 might be the D (5 bases). CDR3 length: 14 amino acids. Deletions cut 8 bases from V and 0 bases from J, with 11 bases between. The V gene's germline CDR1 is GTSNPN and CDR2 SVGIG (reference sequence). CDR3 protein: CAGGSGSGANVLTF. For the CDR3, the DNA is TGTGCCGGAGGCTCCGGCTCTGGGGCCAACGTCCTGACTTTC.

This clone was counted between two and nine times. V is TRBV7-9 and J is TRBJ2-2; 10 bases map to TRBD2. Germline V CDR1 and CDR2: SEHNR, FQNEAQ (reference sequence). V lost 1 base to trimming and J lost 1 base; unmatched junction nucleotides: 0. This CDR3 region has 16 residues. This CDR3 reads CASSLGTSGNTGELFF. CDR3 nucleotide sequence: TGTGCCAGCAGCTTAGGGACTAGCGGGAACACCGGGGAGCTGTTTTTT.

This chain uses TRBV6-6 with TRBJ2-2; 12 nucleotides align to TRBD2. V trimming: 5 bases; J trimming: 4 bases; junction bases outside the gene matches: 5. The CDR3 extends over 16 amino acids. CDR1 MNHNY and CDR2 SVGAGI come from the germline V gene (reference sequence). In nucleotides, the CDR3 is TGTGCCAGCAGTGCCCAGGGACTAGCGGGCACCGGGGAGCTGTTTTTT. This codes for CASSAQGLAGTGELFF.

This clone was seen only once. V gene TRBV12-5 combines with J gene TRBJ2-7, with D unresolved. The V end lost 3 bases, the J end lost 4 bases, and 4 bases lay between the germline ends. This CDR3 spans 11 amino acids. Looked up from germline, CDR1 is LGHNT and CDR2 is FRNRAP. The CDR3 here is CASGFRYEQYF. For the CDR3, the DNA is TGTGCTAGTGGTTTTCGGTACGAGCAGTACTTC.

This clone has more than one count but fewer than ten. The chain has TRBV7-8 and TRBJ1-2; D unresolved. Germline-derived CDR1 and CDR2 are SGHVS and FQNEAQ. Between the trimmed V and J ends, which lost 5 bases and 8 bases, there was a span of 21 bases. This CDR3 comprises 15 residues. CDR3 DNA sequence: TGTGCCAGCAGCCCCCCTCCGGGAGACCTTTCGGGCTACACCTTC. Translated: CASSPPPGDLSGYTF.

The chain recombines TRBV11-2 with TRBJ1-1, with D tentatively TRBD1 (5 bases). V was shortened by 5 bases and J by 2 bases, with 9 bases between the two germline ends. Germline lookup yields CDR1 SGHAT and CDR2 FQNNGV. The length of the CDR3 is 13 residues. The CDR3 reads CASSPRTNTEAFF. CDR3 DNA sequence: TGTGCCAGCAGCCCTCGGACAAACACTGAAGCTTTCTTT.